This T cell receptor beta chain stems from a study of cytomegalovirus exposure and HLA in healthy donors. For the study at large: From donors who were HLA-typed, an early data release held approximately 80 million unique TCRs. Study conclusions and caveats: Later work found that TCR association rates differed between HLA loci; DRB1 had the most and HLA-C the fewest. Information on immune exposure was restricted to one variable (CMV serostatus). Compared with the approximately 680-donor mean, an Asian-associated ancestry cluster reportedly had fewer N-insertions, according to a later analysis.

60 Vbeta and 13 Jbeta primers were used in PCR. Method: immunoSEQ multiplex PCR; TCRdb's copy keeps in-frame clones and lacks some. Among about 120,000 clones listed, about 80% were seen once. Between the trimmed V and J ends, which lost 2 bases and 8 bases, there was a span of 9 bases. The CDR3 extends over 13 amino acids. The germline CDR1 and CDR2 sequences are LNHDA and SQIVND (reference sequence). Notes on this clone: Its antigen is unknown.

This chain connects TRBV19 to TRBJ1-4; no firm D call. This TCR derives from a human donor in good health. Sequencing input: PBMCs. The DNA of the CDR3 is TGTGCCAGTAGTATATCCGTCCGGGAAAAACTGTTTTTT. Translating it yields CASSISVREKLFF.